The 3 T cell receptor beta chains presented below share a single source sample, sequenced in a study of blood T cell repertoires in COVID-19 (dated by TCRdb to 2018 to 2021). Libraries came from the immunoSEQ multiplex PCR assay. TCRdb's version of the immuneACCESS table is confined to in-frame rearrangements and falls short of the full clone set. An unresolved V gene accounts for under half of the shortfall where checked; the remainder is of unknown origin. For this sample the table gives 150,000 to 200,000 clones, of which about four fifths were detected only once. Of the sample, around 3.7% is held by the ten largest clones. The sequenced material came from PBMCs or T cells enriched from blood (not recorded which). All receptors derive from a woman aged 60-75 years who had recovered from COVID-19.

This clone was counted only a few times. Other DNA variants within this sample encode the same CDR3. The J gene is TRBJ1-2, the V gene TRBV5-5; D may be TRBD1 (6 bases). Trimming left V 2 bases short and J 2 bases short, with 10 bases between. Germline CDR1 reads SGHKS; CDR2 reads YYEKEE (reference sequence). The CDR3 is 14 residues long. CDR3 coding DNA: TGTGCCAGCAGCTTCCAGGGGTCAAACTATGGCTACACCTTC. It is translated as CASSFQGSNYGYTF. Full variable domain (rest looked up from reference TRBV5-5 and TRBJ1-2): DAGVTQSPTHLIKTRGQQVTLRCSPISGHKSVSWYQQVLGQGPQFIFQYYEKEERGRGNFPDRFSARQFPNYSSELNVNALLLGDSALYLCASSFQGSNYGYTFGSGTRLTVV.

The rearrangement uses TRBV19 and TRBJ1-2; D may be TRBD1 (6 bases). Germline loops: CDR1 LNHDA, CDR2 SQIVND (reference sequence). Trimming took off 1 base at V and 7 bases at J, with 16 bases between the two ends. The CDR3 extends over 15 amino acids. The CDR3 loop is CASSIVATGRSGYTF. The CDR3 DNA is TGTGCCAGTAGTATAGTCGCTACAGGGCGCTCTGGCTACACCTTC.

The chain carries TRBV5-1 and TRBJ1-4; 9 bases are shared with TRBD1. Germline-derived CDR1 and CDR2 are SGHRS and YFSETQ. This CDR3 is 15 amino acids long. V shed 2 bases, J shed 2 bases, and the junction held 1 base outside the gene matches. This CDR3 is CASSLTGGTNEKLFF. CDR3 bases: TGCGCCAGCAGCTTAACAGGGGGCACTAATGAAAAACTGTTTTTT.